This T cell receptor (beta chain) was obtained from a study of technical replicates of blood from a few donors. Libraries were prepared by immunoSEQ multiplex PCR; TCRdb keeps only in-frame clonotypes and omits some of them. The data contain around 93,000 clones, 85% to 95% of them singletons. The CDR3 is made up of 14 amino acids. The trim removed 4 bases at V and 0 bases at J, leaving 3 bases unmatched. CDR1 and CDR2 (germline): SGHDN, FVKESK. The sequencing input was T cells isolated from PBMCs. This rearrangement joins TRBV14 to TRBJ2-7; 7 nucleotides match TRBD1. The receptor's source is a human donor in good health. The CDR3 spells CASSLGQISYEQYF. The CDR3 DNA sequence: TGTGCCAGCAGCCTGGGACAGATCTCCTACGAGCAGTACTTC.